These T cell receptor beta chains were read from a single sample in a study of human T cells and chemical hapten exposure. TCRdb reanalysed the RACE reads using MiXCR and keeps one entry per CDR3 protein. The repertoire consists of a few hundred thousand distinct CDR3 sequences, with about 6% occurring once and the leading ten covering under 7%. The input for sequencing was whole blood, taken in connection with sensitization to the hapten diphenylcyclopropenone (DPC). These receptor sequences come from a woman between 18 and 30 years old with alopecia areata. Some clones in this sample may be carry-over from other donors' samples. CDR3s include the opening cysteine and the closing phenylalanine or tryptophan. The D gene is left open where the match is weak. Size values are once, few and many counts, or a class for expanded clones, and some rows have none.

cdr3_aa cdr3_nt clone_size j_call v_call d_call
CASSKGTSAADTQYF TGTGCCAGCAGTAAAGGGACTAGCGCTGCAGATACGCAGTATTTT few TRBJ2-3 TRBV6-6 TRBD2
CASTHDRMELFF TGTGCCAGCACCCACGACAGAATGGAGCTGTTTTTT many TRBJ2-2 TRBV12-3/TRBV12-4 .
CSARTGTSSLF TGCAGTGCTAGAACCGGGACTAGTAGTCTCTTC . TRBJ2-1 TRBV20-1 TRBD2
CASSQVGTGFSSGANVLTF TGTGCCAGCAGCCAAGTTGGGACAGGGTTCTCCTCTGGGGCCAACGTCCTGACTTTC few TRBJ2-6 TRBV3-1 TRBD1
CASALHRDNSNYGYTF TGTGCCAGCGCACTTCACCGGGACAATTCTAACTATGGCTACACCTTC many TRBJ1-2 TRBV6-2/TRBV6-3 .
CASRSGTGRSGANVLTF TGTGCCAGCAGATCCGGGACAGGGCGCTCTGGGGCCAACGTCCTGACTTTC . TRBJ2-6 TRBV7-2 TRBD1
CASSGQGYTDTQYF TGTGCCAGCAGTGGACAGGGCTACACAGATACGCAGTATTTT few TRBJ2-3 TRBV27 TRBD1
CASSLLTQGTEKLFF TGTGCCAGCAGCTTACTTACACAGGGGACTGAAAAACTGTTTTTT many TRBJ1-4 TRBV7-9 TRBD1
CASSGTDTGELFF TGTGCCAGCAGCGGGACTGACACCGGGGAGCTGTTTTTT few TRBJ2-2 TRBV6-4 .
CASSDRDGRYQETQYF TGTGCCAGCAGCGACCGGGACGGCCGGTACCAAGAGACCCAGTACTTC few TRBJ2-5 TRBV7-9 .
CASSQDRDTTDTQYF TGTGCCAGCAGCCAAGACCGGGACACCACAGATACGCAGTATTTT . TRBJ2-3 TRBV7-9 .
CASSPLQVSVTEAFF TGTGCCAGCAGTCCGCTACAGGTTTCGGTCACTGAAGCTTTCTTT many TRBJ1-1 TRBV12-3/TRBV12-4 .
CASSFTIGGGYGYTF TGTGCCAGCAGTTTTACAATCGGGGGCGGTTATGGCTACACCTTC . TRBJ1-2 TRBV12-3/TRBV12-4 .
CASSDRGSGANVLTF TGTGCCAGCAGTGATAGAGGCTCTGGGGCCAACGTCCTGACTTTC many TRBJ2-6 TRBV6-1 .
CASSQRGPTNEKLFF TGCGCCAGCAGCCAGAGGGGGCCCACTAATGAAAAACTGTTTTTT few TRBJ1-4 TRBV4-3 TRBD1
CAIGRTVQETQYF TGTGCCATCGGGAGGACAGTTCAAGAGACCCAGTACTTC many TRBJ2-5 TRBV10-3 .
CASQLKTRGRGMETQYF TGTGCCAGCCAGTTAAAAACGCGGGGTAGAGGGATGGAGACCCAGTACTTC . TRBJ2-5 TRBV6-6 .
CASSLGGGGRPLSEQFF TGTGCCAGCAGCTTAGGAGGGGGGGGACGGCCCCTTAGTGAGCAGTTCTTC few TRBJ2-1 TRBV7-8 .
CASSSDRSSYNEQFF TGTGCCAGCAGCTCGGACAGGAGCTCCTACAATGAGCAGTTCTTC many TRBJ2-1 TRBV7-2 TRBD1